This T cell receptor (beta chain) was retrieved from a study of CD8 T cells in Susac syndrome (dated by TCRdb to between 2018 and 2021). About the full investigation: The study used repertoire sequencing to test whether antigen drove CD8+ T cell activation and differentiation in Susac syndrome.

On this clonotype itself: It lacks a known antigen. The sample holds no much larger clone one base away, and base qualities are not on file.

Peripheral blood CD8+ and CD4+ T cells from healthy donors, Susac syndrome patients and multiple sclerosis patients were profiled using high-throughput TCR beta sequencing. Healthy donors were included as age- and sex-matched controls. Bulk CD8+ and CD4+ T cells were purified magnetically by negative isolation, whereas CD8+ TEMRA cells were enriched by FACS. Blood was collected in EDTA tubes and processed within 24 hours, with PBMCs isolated through density gradient centrifugation. PBMCs intended for TCR sequencing were cryopreserved in liquid nitrogen and thawed later in a water bath at 37 degrees C. Purity of sorted or isolated CD4+, CD8+ and CD8+ TEMRA cells was at least 90%. RNA was extracted using the RNeasy kit, and roughly 0.5 to 1 microgram was reverse transcribed with random hexamers. TCR beta CDR3 regions were amplified with the immunoSEQ multiplex PCR assay covering 54 Vbeta and 13 Jbeta segments. To correct PCR amplification bias, a synthetic template baseline was used for both primer optimization and computational correction. The authors processed their data as follows. Reads were assigned to V, D and J genes according to IMGT and analyzed in immunoSEQ Analyzer, with only productive sequences retained. To calculate clonality, Shannon entropy was normalized by log2 of the number of productive unique sequences and then subtracted from one. For each patient and control, public and private clones were evaluated within the 100 most prevalent clones. Susac-specific clones were defined as absent from healthy and MS cohorts, some 1,000 published viral clones and other ImmuneACCESS disease sequences. The public reads were run again by TCRdb, first through fastp at Q25 and then through MiXCR, and only productive beta chains were kept. Every distinct CDR3 protein forms one entry, paired with its most common genes and DNA. Clone size and V and J calls follow TCRdb, not the original study. This sample lists 180,000 or so distinct CDR3 sequences; approximately 96% were detected once. The ten largest clones capture over 0.12% of the sample.

There are 15 amino acids in the CDR3, from cysteine to phenylalanine inclusive. Solely the CDR3 DNA is kept, with 45 bases framed from the first base. Looking up the germline V gene yields CDR1 SGHTA and CDR2 FQGNSA. V is shortened by 5 bases, J by 2 bases, and the region joining them spans 13 bases. Broad study findings and their caveats: The number of individuals in the TCR sequencing and HLA analysis was recognized as being relatively small.

The specimen was CD4+ T cells from PBMCs. The clonotype originates from a human donor in good health. The V gene is TRBV7-2 and the J gene is TRBJ2-1, with TRBD2 tentatively as D gene (5 bases match). The CDR3 sequence is CASSPTSEAYNEQFF. In nucleotide form, the sequence is TGTGCCAGCAGCCCTACTAGTGAGGCCTACAATGAGCAGTTCTTC.